This T cell receptor (beta chain) was profiled in a study of PD-1 blockade in mismatch repair-deficient tumors. Study-level information: Enrolled about 2012-2016, patients had progressing, pretreated mismatch repair-deficient cancers of about a dozen types. Broader study findings: After pembrolizumab, tumor-resident clones rose rapidly, then generally contracted before radiologic responses.

The TCR-sequenced patients were three responders to pembrolizumab. A word on this clone: Its antigen is as yet unknown.

The CDR3 spans 14 residues. V gave up 3 bases and J gave up 7 bases, with 16 bases separating them. CDR1 is SGHNT, CDR2 YYREEE, per germline (reference sequence). TCRdb's copy holds only in-frame clones and misses some; the assay was immunoSEQ multiplex PCR. The table lists about 51,000 clones, 81% of them singletons. The sample consisted of peripheral blood, taken 20 weeks after starting pembrolizumab. The rearrangement uses TRBV5-4 and TRBJ1-1, with TRBD1 as a possible D gene (5 bases). The source is an adult with mismatch repair-deficient cancer. CDR3 coding DNA: TGTGCCAGCAGCTCGGGGGGGAGTAGGAGTGAAGCTTTCTTT. Encoded protein: CASSSGGSRSEAFF.